This T cell receptor (beta chain) originates from a study of T cell responses to AZD1222 COVID-19 vaccine. The protocol was immunoSEQ multiplex PCR, while the TCRdb copy is restricted to in-frame clones and leaves out a portion. Of 100,000 to 120,000 clones listed, over 75% are singletons. Whole-study results and caveats: After the peak T cell response, and only then, were repertoires sampled. Rises in breadth and depth of Spike-specific TCRs came after two AZD1222 doses. Across spike, vaccine-associated CD4 TCRs were found, dominant at 160-218 and 743-854. Baseline seropositivity characterized only a handful of AZD1222 recipients.

This clone was counted between two and nine times. The antigen is not known. This TCR came from an adult in good health. The sample was peripheral blood, taken on day 0 of AZD1222 vaccination.

The CDR3 region has the DNA TGCGCCAGCAGCTTGATCAGGGAGAGCTACGAGCAGTACTTC. It yields the protein CASSLIRESYEQYF. The chain recombines TRBV5-1 with TRBJ2-7; D is tentatively TRBD1 or TRBD2 (5 bases each). Trimming took 1 base from V and 3 from J, leaving 11 bases between them. The CDR3 is 14 amino acids. Germline CDR1 SGHRS, CDR2 YFSETQ.